This TCR beta chain was observed in a study of cytomegalovirus exposure and HLA in healthy donors. Overall study: An earlier analysis found fewer than 140 million unique TCR beta sequences from approximately 190 million T cells.

There were likely unrecorded immune exposures, though donors were nominally healthy when sampled. The PCR made use of 60 Vbeta and 13 Jbeta primers. Method: immunoSEQ multiplex PCR; TCRdb's copy keeps in-frame clones and lacks some. The table records roughly 120,000 clones, 74% of them present only once. The receptor was derived from a woman in her forties or fifties in good health and CMV-seropositive. The sample consisted of PBMCs.

CDR3 loop: CASFRAVPSTDTQYF. The CDR3 DNA sequence: TGCGCCAGCTTCAGGGCCGTACCTAGCACAGATACGCAGTATTTT. The rearrangement uses TRBV5-1 and TRBJ2-3, with D possibly TRBD1 on 5 matching bases. This CDR3 contains 15 residues. The germline CDR1 and CDR2 sequences are SGHRS and YFSETQ. Between the trimmed V and J ends, which lost 7 bases and 0 bases, there was a span of 15 bases.